One and the same sample provided the 10 T cell receptor beta chains below, sequenced in a study of OX40 agonist ivuxolimab in advanced cancers. TCRdb keeps only in-frame clones here, not all; method: immunoSEQ multiplex PCR. The repertoire includes 65,000 to 75,000 clones, 70% to 90% of them detected once, and more than 0.75% sits in the top ten. This specimen consisted of CD4+ or CD8+ T cells sorted from blood, obtained in a trial of the OX40 agonist ivuxolimab. These receptors came from an adult with an advanced solid tumor such as melanoma, head and neck, liver or kidney cancer.

The J gene is TRBJ2-6, the V gene TRBV27; D is perhaps TRBD2 (6 bases). Deletions cut 10 bases from V and 0 bases from J, with 7 bases between. This CDR3 is 13 amino acids long. Germline V gene sequence: CDR1 MNHEY, CDR2 SMNVEV (reference sequence). CDR3 region: CATGDSGANVLTF. CDR3 DNA: TGTGCCACGGGGGACTCTGGGGCCAACGTCCTGACTTTC.

The rearrangement uses TRBV4-1 and TRBJ2-1; TRBD2 aligns across 14 bases. This CDR3 spans 16 amino acids. Germline lookup yields CDR1 MGHRA and CDR2 YSYEKL. Unmatched junction bases numbered 6, after V lost 6 bases and J lost 5 bases. The CDR3 here is CASRQQGLAGDNEQFF. The CDR3 DNA reads TGCGCCAGCAGACAACAGGGACTAGCGGGAGACAATGAGCAGTTCTTC.

The V call is TRBV10-3, the J call TRBJ2-3, with TRBD2 identical over 9 bases. CDR1 and CDR2 from the germline V gene are ENHRY and SYGVKD. The CDR3 extends over 16 amino acids. V lost 5 bases, J lost 4 bases, and 10 bases stayed unmatched. The CDR3 nucleotides are TGTGCCATCAGTTTTACCTTGGCGGGAGGGGCAGATACGCAGTATTTT. Translation: CAISFTLAGGADTQYF.

Here the CDR3 reads CASSEAGWHTQYF. The CDR3 nucleotides are TGTGCCAGCAGTGAAGCGGGGTGGCATACGCAGTATTTT. The chain joins TRBV6-1 to TRBJ2-3; D gene unclear. Germline V gives CDR1 MNHNS, CDR2 SASEGT. Between the trimmed V and J ends, which lost 0 bases and 7 bases, there was a span of 8 bases. The CDR3 spans 13 residues.

The chain carries TRBV7-9 and TRBJ1-2, with a weak D call TRBD1 (5 bases). CDR3 length equals 14 residues. Per the germline V gene, CDR1 is SEHNR and CDR2 is FQNEAQ (reference sequence). Trimming cost V 5 bases and J 5 bases, with 15 bases left between them. This CDR3 is CASSPSTDPYGYTF. As DNA, the CDR3 is TGTGCCAGCAGCCCATCGACAGACCCGTATGGCTACACCTTC.

The chain carries TRBV30 and TRBJ1-1, with D uncertain. The CDR3 consists of 12 residues. Germline V gene lookup returns CDR1 GTSNPN and CDR2 SVGIG (reference sequence). Trimming shortened V by 0 bases and J by 0 bases, and 2 bases separated the two germline ends. In nucleotides, the CDR3 is TGTGCCTGGAGTGTAATGAACACTGAAGCTTTCTTT. Protein product: CAWSVMNTEAFF.

Remarks on this clone: Other DNA sequences in this sample translate to the same CDR3. The chain links TRBV6-5 to TRBJ2-7, with D perhaps matching TRBD1 or TRBD2 (5 bases each). The CDR3 sequence is 13 residues long. Trimming stripped 6 bases from V and 2 bases from J, with 11 bases between. Germline values: CDR1 MNHEY, CDR2 SVGAGI. The CDR3 here is CASRRGRTYEQYF. The CDR3 DNA is TGTGCCAGCAGGAGGGGACGGACCTACGAGCAGTACTTC.

The chain links TRBV5-1 to TRBJ2-2; D may be TRBD1 (6 bases). CDR1 SGHRS and CDR2 YFSETQ come from the germline V gene. V was pared by 5 bases and J by 5 bases, with 16 bases between. The CDR3 has 15 amino acids. DNA for the CDR3: TGCGCCAGCAGTACTGACAGGTCGGGGACCGGGGAGCTGTTTTTT. As protein: CASSTDRSGTGELFF.

The gene calls are TRBV7-2 and TRBJ2-3, with 7 bases identical to TRBD1. The length of the CDR3 is 16 residues. Germline V gene lookup returns CDR1 SGHTA and CDR2 FQGNSA. The junction had 9 bases not matched to a gene; V was cut back by 5 bases and J by 1 base. The CDR3 region has the DNA TGTGCCAGCAGCCCACAGGGGTTGAGCGGCACAGATACGCAGTATTTT. Its translation: CASSPQGLSGTDTQYF.

This clone came up once. V is TRBV2 and J is TRBJ2-4; 10 bases match TRBD2. The CDR3 has 17 residues. Trimming cost V 8 bases and J 1 base; bases outside gene matches: 11. Germline V gives CDR1 SNHLY, CDR2 FYNNEI. In nucleotides, the CDR3 is TGTGCCAGCTGGAGGCTAGCGGGAGATCAGGCCAAAAACATTCAGTACTTC. The encoded protein is CASWRLAGDQAKNIQYF.